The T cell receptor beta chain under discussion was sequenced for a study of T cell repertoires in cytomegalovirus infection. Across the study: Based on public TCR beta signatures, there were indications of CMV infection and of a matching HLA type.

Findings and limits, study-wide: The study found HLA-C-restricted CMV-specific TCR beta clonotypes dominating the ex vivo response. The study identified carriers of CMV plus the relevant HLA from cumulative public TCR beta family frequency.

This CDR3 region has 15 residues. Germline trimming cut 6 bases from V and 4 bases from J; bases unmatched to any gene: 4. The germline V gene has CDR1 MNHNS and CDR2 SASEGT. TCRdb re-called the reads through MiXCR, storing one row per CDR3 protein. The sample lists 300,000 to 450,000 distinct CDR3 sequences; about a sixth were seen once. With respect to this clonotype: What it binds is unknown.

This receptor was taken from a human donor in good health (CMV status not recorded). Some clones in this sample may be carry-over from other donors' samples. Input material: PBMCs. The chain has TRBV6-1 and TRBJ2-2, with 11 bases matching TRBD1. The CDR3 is CASSGQGAVTGELFF. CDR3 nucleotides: TGTGCCAGCAGCGGACAGGGGGCCGTCACCGGGGAGCTGTTTTTT.